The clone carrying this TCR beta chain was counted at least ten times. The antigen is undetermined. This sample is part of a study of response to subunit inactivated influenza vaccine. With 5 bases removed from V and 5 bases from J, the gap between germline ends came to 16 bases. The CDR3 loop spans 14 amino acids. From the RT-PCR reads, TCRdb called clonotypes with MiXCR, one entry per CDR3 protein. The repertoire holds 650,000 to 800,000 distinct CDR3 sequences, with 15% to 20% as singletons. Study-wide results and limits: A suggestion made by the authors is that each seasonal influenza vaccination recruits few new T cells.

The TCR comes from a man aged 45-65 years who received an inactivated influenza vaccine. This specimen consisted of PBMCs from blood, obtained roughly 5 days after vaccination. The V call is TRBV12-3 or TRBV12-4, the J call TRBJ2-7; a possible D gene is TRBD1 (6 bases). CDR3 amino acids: CASSLTTGNNEQYF. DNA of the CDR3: TGTGCCAGCAGTCTTACTACAGGGAACAACGAGCAGTACTTC.